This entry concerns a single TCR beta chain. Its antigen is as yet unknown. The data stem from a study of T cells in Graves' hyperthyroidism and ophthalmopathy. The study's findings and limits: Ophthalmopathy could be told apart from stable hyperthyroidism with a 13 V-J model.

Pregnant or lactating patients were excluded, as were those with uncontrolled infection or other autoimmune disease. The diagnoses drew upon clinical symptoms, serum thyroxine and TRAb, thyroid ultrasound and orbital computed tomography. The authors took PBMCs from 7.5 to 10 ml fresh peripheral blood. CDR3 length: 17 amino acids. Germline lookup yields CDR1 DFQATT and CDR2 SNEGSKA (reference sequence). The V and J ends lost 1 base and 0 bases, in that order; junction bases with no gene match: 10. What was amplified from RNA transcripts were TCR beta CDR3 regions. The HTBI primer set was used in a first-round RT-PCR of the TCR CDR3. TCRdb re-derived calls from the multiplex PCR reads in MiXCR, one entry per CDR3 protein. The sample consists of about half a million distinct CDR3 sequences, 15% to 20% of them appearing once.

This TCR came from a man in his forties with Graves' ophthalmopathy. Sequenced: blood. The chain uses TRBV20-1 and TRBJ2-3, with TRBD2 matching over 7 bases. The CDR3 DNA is TGCAGTGCTAGAGGGGCCCTAGCGGCCTCTAGCACAGATACGCAGTATTTT. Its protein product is CSARGALAASSTDTQYF.